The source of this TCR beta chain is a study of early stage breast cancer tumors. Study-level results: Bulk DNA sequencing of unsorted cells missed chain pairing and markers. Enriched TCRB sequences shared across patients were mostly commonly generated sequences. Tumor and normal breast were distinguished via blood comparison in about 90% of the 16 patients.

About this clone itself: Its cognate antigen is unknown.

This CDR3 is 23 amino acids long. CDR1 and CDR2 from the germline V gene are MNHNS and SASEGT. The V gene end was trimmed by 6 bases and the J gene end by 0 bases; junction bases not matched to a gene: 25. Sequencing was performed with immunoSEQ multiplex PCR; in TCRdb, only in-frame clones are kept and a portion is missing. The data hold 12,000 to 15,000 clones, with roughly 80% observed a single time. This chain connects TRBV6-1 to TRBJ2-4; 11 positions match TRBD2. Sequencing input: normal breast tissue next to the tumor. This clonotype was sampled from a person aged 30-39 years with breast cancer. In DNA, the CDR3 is TGTGCCAGCAGCGAACCAGGACAGATTGGGACTAGCGGTCAGAGTCGAGCCAAAAACATTCAGTACTTC. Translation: CASSEPGQIGTSGQSRAKNIQYF.